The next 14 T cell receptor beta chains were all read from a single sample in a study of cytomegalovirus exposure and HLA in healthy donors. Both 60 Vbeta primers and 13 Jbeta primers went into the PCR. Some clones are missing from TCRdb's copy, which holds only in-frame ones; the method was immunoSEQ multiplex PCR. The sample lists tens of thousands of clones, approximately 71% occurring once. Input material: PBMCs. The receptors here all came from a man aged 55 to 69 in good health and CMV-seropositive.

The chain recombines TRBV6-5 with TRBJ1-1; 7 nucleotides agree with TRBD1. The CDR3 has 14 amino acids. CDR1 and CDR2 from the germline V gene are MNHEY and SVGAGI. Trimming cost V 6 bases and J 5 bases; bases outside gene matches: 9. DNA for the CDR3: TGTGCCAGCAGGTTACAGGGGTTGATTACTGAAGCTTTCTTT. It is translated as CASRLQGLITEAFF.

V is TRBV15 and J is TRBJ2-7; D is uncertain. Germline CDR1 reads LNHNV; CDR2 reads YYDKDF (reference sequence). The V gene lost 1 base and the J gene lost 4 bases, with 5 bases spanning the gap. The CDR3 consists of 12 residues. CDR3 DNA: TGTGCCACCAGCAGAGTCGGTTACGAGCAGTACTTC. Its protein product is CATSRVGYEQYF.

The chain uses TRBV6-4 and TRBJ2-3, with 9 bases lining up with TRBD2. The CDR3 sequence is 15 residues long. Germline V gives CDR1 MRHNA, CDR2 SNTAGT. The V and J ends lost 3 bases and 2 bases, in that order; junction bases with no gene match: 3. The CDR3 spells CASSEGGGDTDTQYF. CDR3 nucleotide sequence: TGTGCCAGCAGTGAAGGCGGGGGGGACACAGATACGCAGTATTTT.

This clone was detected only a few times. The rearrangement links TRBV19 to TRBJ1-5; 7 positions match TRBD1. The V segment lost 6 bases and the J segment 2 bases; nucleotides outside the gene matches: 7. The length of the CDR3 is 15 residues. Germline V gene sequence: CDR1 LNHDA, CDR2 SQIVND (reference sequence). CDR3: CASRKETGGNQPQHF. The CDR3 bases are TGTGCCAGTAGGAAGGAAACAGGGGGCAATCAGCCCCAGCATTTT.

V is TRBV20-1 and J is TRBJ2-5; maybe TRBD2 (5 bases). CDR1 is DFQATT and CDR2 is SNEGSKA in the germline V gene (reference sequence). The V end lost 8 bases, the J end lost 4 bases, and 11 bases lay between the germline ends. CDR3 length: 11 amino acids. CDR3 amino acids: CSLDLIETQYF. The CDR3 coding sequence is TGCAGTCTGGACTTAATAGAGACCCAGTACTTC.

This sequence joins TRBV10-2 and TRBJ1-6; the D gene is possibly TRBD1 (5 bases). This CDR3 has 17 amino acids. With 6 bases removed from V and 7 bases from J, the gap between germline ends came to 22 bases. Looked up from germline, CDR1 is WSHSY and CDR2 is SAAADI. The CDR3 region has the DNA TGCGCCAGCAGAGATAGGGGTATTGGCGGCCGAAATTCACCCCTCCACTTT. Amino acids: CASRDRGIGGRNSPLHF.

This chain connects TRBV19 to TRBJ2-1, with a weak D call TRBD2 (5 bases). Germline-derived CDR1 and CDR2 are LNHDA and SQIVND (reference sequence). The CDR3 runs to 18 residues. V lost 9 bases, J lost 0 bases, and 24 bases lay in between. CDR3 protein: CASTPRLLRRSSYNEQFF. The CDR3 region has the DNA TGTGCCAGCACCCCCAGACTCCTACGGAGGAGCTCCTACAATGAGCAGTTCTTC.

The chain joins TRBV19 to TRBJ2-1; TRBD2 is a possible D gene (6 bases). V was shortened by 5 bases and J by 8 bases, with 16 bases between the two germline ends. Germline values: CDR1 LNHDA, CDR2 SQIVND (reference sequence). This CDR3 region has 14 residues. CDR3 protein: CASSEWRGRDEQFF. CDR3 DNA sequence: TGTGCCAGTAGTGAATGGAGGGGCAGAGATGAGCAGTTCTTC.

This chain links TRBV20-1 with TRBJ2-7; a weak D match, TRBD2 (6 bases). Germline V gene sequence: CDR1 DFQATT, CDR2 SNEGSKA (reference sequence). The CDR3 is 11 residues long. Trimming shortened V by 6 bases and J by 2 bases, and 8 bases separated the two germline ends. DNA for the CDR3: TGCAGTGCCTGGGAGGCCTACGAGCAGTACTTC. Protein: CSAWEAYEQYF.

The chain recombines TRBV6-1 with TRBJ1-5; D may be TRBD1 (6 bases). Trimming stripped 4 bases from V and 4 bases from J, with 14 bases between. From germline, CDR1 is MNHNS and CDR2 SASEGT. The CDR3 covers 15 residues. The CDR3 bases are TGTGCCAGCAGTGGGGGGCTCAGGGGAAATCAGCCCCAGCATTTT. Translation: CASSGGLRGNQPQHF.

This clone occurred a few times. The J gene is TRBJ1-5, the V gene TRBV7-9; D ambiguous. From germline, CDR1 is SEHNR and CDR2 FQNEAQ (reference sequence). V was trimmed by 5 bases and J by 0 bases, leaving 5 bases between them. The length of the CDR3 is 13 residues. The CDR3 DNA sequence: TGTGCCAGCAGCGTTAATAGCAATCAGCCCCAGCATTTT. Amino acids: CASSVNSNQPQHF.

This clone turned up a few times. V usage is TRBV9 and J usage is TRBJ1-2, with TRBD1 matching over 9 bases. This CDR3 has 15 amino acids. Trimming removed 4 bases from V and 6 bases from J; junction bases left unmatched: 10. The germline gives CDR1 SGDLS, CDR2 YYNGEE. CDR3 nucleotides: TGTGCCAGCAGCCCCATACTGGGACAGGGAAATGGCTACACCTTC. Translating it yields CASSPILGQGNGYTF.

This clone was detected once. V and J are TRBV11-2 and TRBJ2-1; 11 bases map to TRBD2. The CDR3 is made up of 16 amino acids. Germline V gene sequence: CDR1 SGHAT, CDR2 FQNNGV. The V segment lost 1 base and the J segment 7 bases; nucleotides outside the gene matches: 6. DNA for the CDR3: TGTGCCAGCAGCTTAGGTGGTAGCGGGAGGGATAATGAGCAGTTCTTC. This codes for CASSLGGSGRDNEQFF.

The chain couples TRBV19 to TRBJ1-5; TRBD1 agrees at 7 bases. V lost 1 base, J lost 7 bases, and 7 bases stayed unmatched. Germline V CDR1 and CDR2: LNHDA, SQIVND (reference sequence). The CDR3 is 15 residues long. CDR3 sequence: CASSIGTGWGQPQHF. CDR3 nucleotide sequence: TGTGCCAGTAGTATAGGGACAGGATGGGGGCAGCCCCAGCATTTT.